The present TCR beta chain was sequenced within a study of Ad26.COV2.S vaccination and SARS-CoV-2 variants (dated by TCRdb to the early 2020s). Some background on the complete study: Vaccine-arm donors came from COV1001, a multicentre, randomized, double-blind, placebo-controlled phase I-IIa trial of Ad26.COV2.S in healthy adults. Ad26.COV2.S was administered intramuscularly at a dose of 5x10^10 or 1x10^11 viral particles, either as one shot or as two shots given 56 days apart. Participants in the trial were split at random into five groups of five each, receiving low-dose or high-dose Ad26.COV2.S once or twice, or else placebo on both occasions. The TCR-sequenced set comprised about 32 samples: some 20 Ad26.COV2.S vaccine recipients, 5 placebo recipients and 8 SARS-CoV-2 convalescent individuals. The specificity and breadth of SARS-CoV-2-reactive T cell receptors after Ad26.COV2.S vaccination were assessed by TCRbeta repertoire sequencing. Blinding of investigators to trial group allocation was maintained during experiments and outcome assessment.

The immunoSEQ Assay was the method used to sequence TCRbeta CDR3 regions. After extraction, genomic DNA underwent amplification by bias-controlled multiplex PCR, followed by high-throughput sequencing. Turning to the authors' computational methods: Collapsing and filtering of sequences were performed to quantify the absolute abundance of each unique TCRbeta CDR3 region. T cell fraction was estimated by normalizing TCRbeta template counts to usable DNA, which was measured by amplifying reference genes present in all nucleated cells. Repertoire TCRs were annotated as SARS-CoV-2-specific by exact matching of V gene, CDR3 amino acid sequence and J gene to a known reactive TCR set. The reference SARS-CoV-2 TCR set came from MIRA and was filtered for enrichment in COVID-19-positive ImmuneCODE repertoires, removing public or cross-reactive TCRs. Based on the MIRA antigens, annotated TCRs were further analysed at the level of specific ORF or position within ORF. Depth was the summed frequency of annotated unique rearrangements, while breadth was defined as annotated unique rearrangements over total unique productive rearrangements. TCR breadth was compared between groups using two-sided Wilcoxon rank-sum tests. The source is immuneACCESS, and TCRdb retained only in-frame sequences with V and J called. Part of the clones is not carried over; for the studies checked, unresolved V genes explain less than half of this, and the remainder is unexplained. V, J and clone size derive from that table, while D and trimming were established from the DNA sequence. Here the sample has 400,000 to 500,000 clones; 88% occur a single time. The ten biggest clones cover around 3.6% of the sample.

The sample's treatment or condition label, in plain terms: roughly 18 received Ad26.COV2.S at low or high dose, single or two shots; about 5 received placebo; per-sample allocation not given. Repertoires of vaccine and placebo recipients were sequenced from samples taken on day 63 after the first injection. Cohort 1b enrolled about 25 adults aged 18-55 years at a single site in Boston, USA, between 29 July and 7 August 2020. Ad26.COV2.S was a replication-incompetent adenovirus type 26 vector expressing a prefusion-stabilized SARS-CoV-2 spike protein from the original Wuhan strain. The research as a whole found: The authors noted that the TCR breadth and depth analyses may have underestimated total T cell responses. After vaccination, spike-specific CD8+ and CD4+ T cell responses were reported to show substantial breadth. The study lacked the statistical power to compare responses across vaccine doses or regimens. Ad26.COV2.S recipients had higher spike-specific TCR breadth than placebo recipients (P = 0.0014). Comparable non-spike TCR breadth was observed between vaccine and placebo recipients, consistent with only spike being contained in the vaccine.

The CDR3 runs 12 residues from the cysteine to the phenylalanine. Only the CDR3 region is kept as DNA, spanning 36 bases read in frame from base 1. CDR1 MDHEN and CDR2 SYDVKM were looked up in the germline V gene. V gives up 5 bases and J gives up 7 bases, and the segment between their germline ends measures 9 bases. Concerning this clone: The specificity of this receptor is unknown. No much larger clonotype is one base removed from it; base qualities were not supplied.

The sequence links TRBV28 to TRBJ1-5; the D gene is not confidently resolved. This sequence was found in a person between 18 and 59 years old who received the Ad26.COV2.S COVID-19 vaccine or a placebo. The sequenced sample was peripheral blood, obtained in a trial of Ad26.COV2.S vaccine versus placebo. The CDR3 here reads CASSQSEQPQHF. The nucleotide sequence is TGTGCCAGCAGTCAATCCGAGCAGCCCCAGCATTTT.